A single sample gave rise to the 22 T cell receptor beta chains below, sequenced in a study of radiation and T cells in renal cell carcinoma. The time point was: blood 2 weeks post-SBRT. Treatment of the sample: 15 Gy SBRT to primary tumor, nephrectomy 4 weeks later. Assay: immunoSEQ multiplex PCR; the TCRdb copy retains only in-frame clones and omits some. Altogether roughly 49,000 clones are present, roughly 78% being singletons, with the ten largest covering about 30%. Sequences were derived from blood, sampled from a patient whose treatment included radiotherapy and nephrectomy. The receptors were gathered from a woman in her 70s with renal cell carcinoma.

This sequence joins TRBV5-1 and TRBJ1-1, with 9 bases that match TRBD1. CDR1 and CDR2 (germline): SGHRS, YFSETQ. The trim removed 4 bases at V and 4 bases at J, leaving 11 bases unmatched. The CDR3 sequence is 16 residues long. The CDR3 reads CASSMGWTGESTEAFF. DNA for the CDR3: TGCGCCAGCAGCATGGGTTGGACAGGGGAGAGCACTGAAGCTTTCTTT.

V and J are TRBV4-1 and TRBJ2-7; 7 bases match TRBD1. Germline assignment: CDR1 MGHRA and CDR2 YSYEKL. After removal of 3 bases from V and 1 base from J, the junction contained 3 bases not matched to a gene. The CDR3 has 14 residues. In DNA, the CDR3 is TGCGCCAGCAGCCATGGACAGGAGTCCTACGAGCAGTACTTC. Translated: CASSHGQESYEQYF.

This chain connects TRBV7-9 to TRBJ1-2; D may be TRBD1 (6 bases). Trimming left V 2 bases short and J 3 bases short, with 19 bases between. CDR1 and CDR2 from the germline V gene are SEHNR and FQNEAQ (reference sequence). The CDR3 consists of 17 residues. The CDR3 region is CASSLFRTVIPDYGYTF. The CDR3 bases are TGTGCCAGCAGCTTATTTCGGACAGTCATCCCTGACTATGGCTACACCTTC.

The CDR3 sequence is CASRRVDDRGYEQYF. CDR3 sequence (DNA): TGTGCCAGCAGACGGGTGGATGACAGGGGATACGAGCAGTACTTC. This rearrangement joins TRBV6-5 to TRBJ2-7; 8 nucleotides line up with TRBD1. V trimming: 6 bases; J trimming: 4 bases; junction bases outside the gene matches: 11. Germline-derived CDR1 and CDR2 are MNHEY and SVGAGI. The CDR3 consists of 15 residues.

A few counts support this clone. Being one base from a much bigger clone, this may be a read error. Other DNA sequences of this sample code for an identical CDR3. CDR3 sequence: CASSLGDRAYNEQFF. CDR3 nucleotide sequence: TGTGCCAGCAGCTTGGGGGACAGAGCCTACAATGAGCAGTTCTTC. This rearrangement joins TRBV5-6 to TRBJ2-1; TRBD1 aligns across 7 bases. From germline, CDR1 is SGHDT and CDR2 YYEEEE. The CDR3 spans 15 residues. With 0 bases clipped from V and 2 bases from J, the junction kept 2 bases outside the gene matches.

The chain carries TRBV29-1 and TRBJ1-2; maybe TRBD1 (6 bases). CDR1 and CDR2 (germline): SQVTM, ANQGSEA. V lost 4 bases and J lost 3, with 9 bases in between. The length of the CDR3 is 12 residues. The CDR3 region is CSVGGQDYGYTF. The CDR3 DNA reads as TGCAGCGTTGGGGGACAAGACTATGGCTACACCTTC. The full variable domain, its missing parts supplied by reference TRBV29-1 and TRBJ1-2, is SAVISQKPSRDICQRGTSLTIQCQVDSQVTMMFWYRQQPGQSLTLIATANQGSEATYESGFVIDKFPISRPNLTFSTLTVSNMSPEDSSIYLCSVGGQDYGYTFGSGTRLTVV.

The chain links TRBV2 to TRBJ2-2, with 7 bases lining up with TRBD2. In germline, CDR1 is SNHLY, CDR2 FYNNEI. The CDR3 consists of 15 residues. Trimming at V came to 4 bases and at J to 6 bases, leaving 8 bases not matched to a gene. CDR3: CASSGLAARAGELFF. In DNA, the CDR3 is TGTGCCAGCAGTGGGCTAGCGGCAAGGGCCGGGGAGCTGTTTTTT.

In this sample, this clone turned up once. This rearrangement joins TRBV5-5 to TRBJ1-2, with D hard to call. Germline values: CDR1 SGHKS, CDR2 YYEKEE (reference sequence). V gave up 0 bases and J gave up 0 bases, with 9 bases separating them. CDR3 size: 15 residues. The CDR3 here is CASSLEYFANYGYTF. CDR3 in DNA: TGTGCCAGCAGCTTGGAGTATTTCGCTAACTATGGCTACACCTTC.

This sequence joins TRBV7-2 and TRBJ1-4; 12 bases are shared with TRBD1. CDR1 and CDR2 from the germline V gene are SGHTA and FQGNSA. The junction had 9 bases not matched to a gene; V was cut back by 1 base and J by 3 bases. The CDR3 consists of 19 residues. For the CDR3, the DNA is TGTGCCAGCAGCTTAGTAGGGACAGGGGGCCGTCGAGCTAATGAAAAACTGTTTTTT. Amino acid sequence: CASSLVGTGGRRANEKLFF.

The gene calls are TRBV5-6 and TRBJ1-2; tentative D call: TRBD1 (6 bases). Germline assignment: CDR1 SGHDT and CDR2 YYEEEE. The V and J ends lost 5 bases and 8 bases respectively, with 10 bases between them. The CDR3 length is 11 residues. The DNA for the CDR3 is TGTGCCAGCAGGGGACAATCGGGCTACACCTTC. It yields the protein CASRGQSGYTF.

This clone was observed a few times. The V call is TRBV2, the J call TRBJ1-6, with D possibly TRBD1 on 5 matching bases. The germline V gene has CDR1 SNHLY and CDR2 FYNNEI. The CDR3 has 13 residues. The DNA for the CDR3 is TGTGGCCAGGGCAGGCGCTATAATTCACCCCTCCACTTT. Its translation: CGQGRRYNSPLHF.

The genes are TRBV5-1 and TRBJ2-2, with 14 bases identical to TRBD2. This CDR3 has 16 residues. With V trimmed by 3 bases and J by 7 bases, 5 bases remained unmatched. CDR1 is SGHRS and CDR2 is YFSETQ in the germline V gene. The CDR3 loop is CASSSGTSGSGGELFF. The CDR3 DNA reads TGCGCCAGCAGCTCCGGGACTAGCGGGAGTGGCGGGGAGCTGTTTTTT.

The chain links TRBV6-6 to TRBJ2-3; 7 bases fit TRBD2. The CDR3 totals 15 residues. V gave up 2 bases and J gave up 2 bases; unmatched junction bases: 4. The germline gives CDR1 MNHNY, CDR2 SVGAGI (reference sequence). CDR3 nucleotide sequence: TGTGCCAGCAGTTACCACGGGAGGCACACAGATACGCAGTATTTT. Its protein is CASSYHGRHTDTQYF.

V usage is TRBV7-2 and J usage is TRBJ2-7, with TRBD1 as a possible D gene (5 bases). Germline-derived CDR1 and CDR2 are SGHTA and FQGNSA. V dropped 4 bases and J dropped 3 bases, with 16 bases sitting between them. The CDR3 runs 15 residues. The CDR3, as DNA: TGTGCCAGCAGCTCCGTCGGCAGGGATAACTACGAGCAGTACTTC. This encodes CASSSVGRDNYEQYF.

The table lists this clone with a few counts. The rearrangement joins TRBV11-2 to TRBJ2-1; 9 bases map to TRBD2. V was clipped by 3 bases and J by 7 bases; unmatched bases: 4. Germline CDR1 reads SGHAT; CDR2 reads FQNNGV. This CDR3 is built from 14 residues. DNA of the CDR3: TGTGCCAGCAGCTTTTCGCTAGCGGGAAATGAGCAGTTCTTC. The encoded protein is CASSFSLAGNEQFF.

The chain links TRBV18 to TRBJ2-2, with D unclear. The germline CDR1 and CDR2 sequences are KGHSH and LQKENI. The CDR3 consists of 12 residues. V lost 6 bases, J lost 6 bases, and 8 bases lay in between. The CDR3 is CASSSSAGELFF. The CDR3 DNA follows: TGTGCCAGCTCTTCCTCGGCCGGGGAGCTGTTTTTT.

The V gene is TRBV7-2, the J gene TRBJ2-7; a possible D gene is TRBD1 (5 bases). There are 14 residues in the CDR3. Trimming took 5 bases from V and 1 from J, leaving 12 bases between them. CDR1 and CDR2 (germline): SGHTA, FQGNSA. CDR3 sequence (DNA): TGTGCCAGCAGCAAAGGACAAATGTCCTACGAGCAGTACTTC. Translated: CASSKGQMSYEQYF.

This sequence joins TRBV20-1 and TRBJ1-2; D call uncertain. The CDR3 extends over 10 amino acids. Germline V CDR1 and CDR2: DFQATT, SNEGSKA (reference sequence). Deletions cut 8 bases from V and 1 base from J, with 5 bases between. CDR3 sequence reads: CSPNNYGYTF. The CDR3 nucleotides are TGCAGTCCTAATAACTATGGCTACACCTTC.

This clone is deemed medium-sized. The rearrangement links TRBV5-4 to TRBJ2-1; perhaps TRBD2 as D (5 bases). V lost 1 base and J lost 5, with 13 bases in between. CDR3 length: 15 amino acids. Germline V gene sequence: CDR1 SGHNT, CDR2 YYREEE (reference sequence). The CDR3 is CASSLWGSAHNEQFF. CDR3 DNA: TGTGCCAGCAGCTTGTGGGGTAGCGCCCACAATGAGCAGTTCTTC.

The gene calls are TRBV7-9 and TRBJ2-7; D remains ambiguous. The CDR3 has 13 residues. Germline V gives CDR1 SEHNR, CDR2 FQNEAQ (reference sequence). V lost 4 bases and J 4 bases, leaving 11 bases between the germline ends. Written as DNA, the CDR3 is TGTGCCAGCAGCTCTCCTAGTGGGTACGAGCAGTACTTC. Its translation: CASSSPSGYEQYF.

The rearrangement uses TRBV10-3 and TRBJ2-7, with D possibly being TRBD1 (5 bases). V lost 6 bases and J lost 0, with 15 bases in between. This CDR3 spans 15 amino acids. Germline CDR1 reads ENHRY; CDR2 reads SYGVKD. CDR3 nucleotides: TGTGCCATCAGAGGTACGGACACCAGCTCCTACGAGCAGTACTTC. Residues: CAIRGTDTSSYEQYF.

This chain joins TRBV11-3 and TRBJ2-3; TRBD1 aligns across 7 bases. Germline V lookup: CDR1 SGHNT, CDR2 YENEEA. Trimming took 5 bases from V and 1 from J; bases not matched to a gene: 6. The CDR3 is 15 amino acids. The CDR3 loop reads CASSLNGQGTDTQYF. The CDR3 coding sequence is TGTGCCAGCAGCCTAAACGGACAGGGCACAGATACGCAGTATTTT.